This T cell receptor (beta chain) is from a study of cytomegalovirus exposure and HLA in healthy donors. At the level of the study: The same platform was used for the 110 or so validation repertoires and the approximately 700 first-cohort repertoires, a later analysis reported. Study-wide points: Generally TCR sequences proved uncommon, though certain public TCRs appeared in numerous donors.

V lost 3 bases and J 6 bases, leaving 6 bases between the germline ends. Looked up from germline, CDR1 is MDHEN and CDR2 is SYDVKM. The CDR3 sequence is 12 residues long. Some clones are missing from TCRdb's copy, which holds only in-frame ones; the method was immunoSEQ multiplex PCR. The sample carries roughly 260,000 clones, around 91% recorded once. Details on this clone: Its specificity is unknown.

V gene TRBV28 combines with J gene TRBJ2-1; D is undetermined. The source material was PBMCs. The TCR was taken from a woman between 18 and 29 years old in good health and CMV-seronegative. The CDR3 DNA follows: TGTGCCAGCAGTTTCGCAGGCAATGAGCAGTTCTTC. Amino acid sequence: CASSFAGNEQFF.